The rows below give T cell receptor beta chains drawn from one sample of a study of blood T cell repertoires in COVID-19. The repertoire was sequenced with immunoSEQ multiplex PCR; TCRdb's copy has only in-frame clones and lacks some. Among a few hundred thousand clones listed, over 75% were seen once. The sample was PBMCs or T cells enriched from blood (not recorded which). The source is a woman aged 18-35 years who had recovered from COVID-19. CDR3s leave out the opening cysteine and the closing phenylalanine or tryptophan. Each record gives: V gene, CDR3 protein.

v_call: TRBV7-8; cdr3_aa: ASSLAEKGGYGYT
v_call: TRBV3-1/TRBV3-2; cdr3_aa: ASSQDLGSSGVLGNEQF
v_call: TRBV15; cdr3_aa: ATSRESAEAEKLF
v_call: TRBV2; cdr3_aa: ASSRSTDTQY
v_call: TRBV6-1; cdr3_aa: ASSETGAQPQH
v_call: TRBV6-1; cdr3_aa: ASSVFLGARNTEAF
v_call: TRBV11-2; cdr3_aa: ASRDTRAGGFHEQY
v_call: TRBV10-2; cdr3_aa: ASSESGGSNQPQH
v_call: TRBV30; cdr3_aa: AWTRTGYSNQPQH
v_call: TRBV3-1/TRBV3-2; cdr3_aa: ASSQIQGAHGYT
v_call: TRBV28; cdr3_aa: ASSPRGGAGTEAF
v_call: TRBV27; cdr3_aa: ASSYNVEDEQF
v_call: TRBV7-9; cdr3_aa: ASSSSYRENNEKLF
v_call: TRBV27; cdr3_aa: ASSSGGNYEQY
v_call: TRBV3-1/TRBV3-2; cdr3_aa: ASSRQQGSTEAF
v_call: TRBV4-1; cdr3_aa: ASSQGLLSTDTQY
v_call: TRBV9; cdr3_aa: ASSVSGQTQEQY
v_call: TRBV19; cdr3_aa: ASSPGTRYEQY
v_call: TRBV20-1; cdr3_aa: SARRTGKAF
v_call: TRBV7-2; cdr3_aa: ASSWTGLAGGPNTGELF
v_call: TRBV3-1/TRBV3-2; cdr3_aa: ASSGLAKDTQY
v_call: TRBV6-5; cdr3_aa: ASSFTGNTEAF
v_call: TRBV3-1/TRBV3-2; cdr3_aa: ASSRGYSGNTIY
v_call: TRBV19; cdr3_aa: ASSMGLRGWTEAF
v_call: TRBV12-5; cdr3_aa: ASGLVGVGASNQPQH
v_call: TRBV3-1/TRBV3-2; cdr3_aa: ASSQEGLAEGGELF
v_call: TRBV3-1/TRBV3-2; cdr3_aa: ASSPGQPYGYT
v_call: TRBV4-1; cdr3_aa: ASSQGSRQDLYGYT
v_call: TRBV6-5; cdr3_aa: ASSIPLTGPGGYT
v_call: TRBV7-9; cdr3_aa: ASSYNYHRGYTEAF
v_call: TRBV5-1; cdr3_aa: ASSTNSDEQY
v_call: TRBV9; cdr3_aa: ASRAGDSSTDTQY
v_call: TRBV11-2; cdr3_aa: ASSSLAGGPYEQY
v_call: TRBV5-1; cdr3_aa: ASRASGFSGNTIY
v_call: TRBV5-1; cdr3_aa: ASSSGQGGPYEQY
v_call: TRBV4-1; cdr3_aa: ASSQAGRTNEQF
v_call: TRBV5-1; cdr3_aa: ASSLSQGRGEQF
v_call: TRBV14; cdr3_aa: ASSQEHGTLYGYT
v_call: TRBV6-2/TRBV6-3; cdr3_aa: ASSNTGGPKNIQY
v_call: TRBV9; cdr3_aa: ASSVGDSAALGGYT
v_call: TRBV2; cdr3_aa: ATLGWDRTYNEQF
v_call: TRBV14; cdr3_aa: ASSQDPPSGRGETQY
v_call: TRBV10-2; cdr3_aa: ASRGLGTTANYGYT
v_call: TRBV7-2; cdr3_aa: ASSRTLGATNEKLF
v_call: TRBV9; cdr3_aa: ASSVGGGSPLH
v_call: TRBV29-1; cdr3_aa: SVEGQGMTYNEQF
v_call: TRBV11-2; cdr3_aa: ASSPDRTGYNEQF
v_call: TRBV19; cdr3_aa: ASSLLGQVSGNTIY